One sample yielded the 8 T cell receptor beta chains listed below, sequenced in a study of T cell changes during pregnancy in multiple sclerosis. The data were produced by immunoSEQ multiplex PCR, yet TCRdb's version contains in-frame clones alone and is incomplete. The sample contains 28,000 or so clones, about 90% of which appear only once. Sample: CD4+ T cells from peripheral blood mononuclear cells, taken in the first trimester of pregnancy. These receptors all come from a female donor in good health, enrolled as a control in a pregnancy study.

This clone showed up just once. The rearrangement joins TRBV14 to TRBJ2-5, with TRBD2 matching over 9 bases. The CDR3 covers 15 residues. Germline CDR1 SGHDN, CDR2 FVKESK. Trimming cost V 1 base and J 5 bases; bases outside gene matches: 5. The CDR3 region has the DNA TGTGCCAGCAGCCAAGGCCTGCGGGGGGGGGAGACCCAGTACTTC. Amino acids: CASSQGLRGGETQYF.

This clone was seen a single time. The gene calls are TRBV6-6 and TRBJ1-5; TRBD1 is a possible D gene (5 bases). This CDR3 is built from 15 residues. Trimming left V 5 bases short and J 9 bases short, with 20 bases between. CDR1 is MNHNY, CDR2 SVGAGI, per germline (reference sequence). CDR3 sequence reads: CASSPDSSTFRPQHF. In DNA, the CDR3 is TGTGCCAGCAGTCCCGACAGTTCCACATTCAGGCCCCAGCATTTT.

The V gene is TRBV7-9, the J gene TRBJ1-1, with D perhaps matching TRBD1 (6 bases). Germline loops: CDR1 SEHNR, CDR2 FQNEAQ (reference sequence). V dropped 5 bases and J dropped 3 bases, with 10 bases sitting between them. The CDR3 contains 13 residues. The CDR3 coding sequence is TGTGCCAGCAGCACCAGGGGCGACACTGAAGCTTTCTTT. Translating it yields CASSTRGDTEAFF.

The rearrangement links TRBV27 to TRBJ2-5, with D tentatively TRBD1 (6 bases). Trimming shortened V by 5 bases and J by 0 bases, and 19 bases separated the two germline ends. The germline V gene encodes CDR1 MNHEY and CDR2 SMNVEV (reference sequence). The CDR3 is 17 amino acids. CDR3 sequence reads: CASSPHRAGAYQETQYF. In DNA, the CDR3 is TGTGCCAGCAGTCCCCACCGTGCAGGGGCTTACCAAGAGACCCAGTACTTC.

V and J are TRBV6-5 and TRBJ2-2; TRBD1 matches 9 bases. CDR1 and CDR2 from the germline V gene are MNHEY and SVGAGI. The ends lost 5 bases at V and 4 bases at J; junction bases unmatched: 5. The CDR3 is 15 amino acids. The CDR3 region is CASSRQGVGTGELFF. The DNA of the CDR3 is TGTGCCAGCAGTCGACAGGGGGTGGGCACCGGGGAGCTGTTTTTT.

The V call is TRBV30, the J call TRBJ2-5, with 12 bases fitting TRBD2. The V gene end was trimmed by 0 bases and the J gene end by 2 bases; junction bases not matched to a gene: 4. Germline V lookup: CDR1 GTSNPN, CDR2 SVGIG (reference sequence). The length of the CDR3 is 16 residues. CDR3: CAWSVWGLAGQETQYF. CDR3 nucleotides: TGTGCCTGGAGTGTATGGGGACTAGCGGGTCAAGAGACCCAGTACTTC.

The chain couples TRBV27 to TRBJ1-5; a possible D gene is TRBD1 (5 bases). CDR3 size: 15 residues. Germline values: CDR1 MNHEY, CDR2 SMNVEV (reference sequence). V shed 10 bases and J shed 1 base, with 17 bases lying between them. The DNA for the CDR3 is TGTGCCACGGGCCCCAGGGCTGCCAGCAATCAGCCCCAGCATTTT. It encodes CATGPRAASNQPQHF.

The rearrangement joins TRBV27 to TRBJ1-2; 8 positions agree with TRBD1. With 5 bases clipped from V and 7 bases from J, the junction kept 9 bases outside the gene matches. CDR3 length equals 14 residues. Germline CDR1 MNHEY, CDR2 SMNVEV (reference sequence). The CDR3 sequence: CASSIRGHEVGYTF. The DNA for the CDR3 is TGTGCCAGCAGTATCAGGGGGCACGAGGTTGGCTACACCTTC.